The present TCR beta chain was sequenced within a study of cytomegalovirus exposure and HLA in healthy donors. Study-wide findings and caveats: TCR beta chain V- and J-gene trimming was linked, in a later analysis, to a missense variant in DCLRE1C.

Amplification used 60 Vbeta primers and 13 Jbeta primers. In the authors' workflow: There were around 80 million unique TCR beta chains by a later count, and some 11 million of them were shared. Only in-frame clones appear in the TCRdb table, and some are missing; sequencing was by immunoSEQ multiplex PCR. Clonal size and the V and J genes are those of that table, whereas D and trimming came from the DNA. The ten most abundant clones cover roughly 1.2% of a sample with around 210,000 clones. Trimming at V came to 2 bases and at J to 9 bases, leaving 4 bases not matched to a gene. Germline-derived CDR1 and CDR2 are MNHEY and SMNVEV (reference sequence). This CDR3 region has 14 residues. Turning to this clone: Its specificity is not known.

The clonotype comes from a girl under 10 years old in good health and CMV-seropositive. Sequencing was performed on PBMCs. V usage is TRBV27 and J usage is TRBJ2-1; TRBD1 matches 10 bases. The DNA for the CDR3 is TGTGCCAGCAGTTTAGTAGGGACAGGGGCTGAGCAGTTCTTC. It translates to CASSLVGTGAEQFF.